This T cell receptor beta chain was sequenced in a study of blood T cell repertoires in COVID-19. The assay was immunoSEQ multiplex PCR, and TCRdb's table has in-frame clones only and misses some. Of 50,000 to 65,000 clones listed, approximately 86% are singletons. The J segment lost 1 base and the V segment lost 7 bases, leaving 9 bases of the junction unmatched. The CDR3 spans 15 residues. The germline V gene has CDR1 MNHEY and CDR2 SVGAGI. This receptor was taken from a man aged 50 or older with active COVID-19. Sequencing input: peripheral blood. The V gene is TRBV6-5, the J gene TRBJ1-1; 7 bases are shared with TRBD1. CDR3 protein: CASTRGGSGNTEAFF. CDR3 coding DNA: TGTGCCAGCACCCGAGGGGGCTCGGGGAACACTGAAGCTTTCTTT.